The 18 T cell receptor beta chains below were found in one sample sequenced in a study of cytomegalovirus exposure and HLA in healthy donors. The PCR made use of 60 Vbeta and 13 Jbeta primers. The protocol was immunoSEQ multiplex PCR, while the TCRdb copy is restricted to in-frame clones and leaves out a portion. The data hold about 160,000 clones, with less than 90% observed a single time. The sample consisted of PBMCs. These receptors were collected from a woman between 18 and 30 years old in good health and CMV-seronegative.

The table lists this clone with a few counts. V is TRBV5-5 and J is TRBJ1-3; D not certain. The V end lost 5 bases, the J end lost 3 bases, and 12 bases lay between the germline ends. This CDR3 is built from 14 residues. Germline CDR1 reads SGHKS; CDR2 reads YYEKEE (reference sequence). The CDR3 region has the DNA TGTGCCAGCAGATCTGAAGCCGATGGAAACACCATATATTTT. Protein sequence: CASRSEADGNTIYF. Using reference TRBV5-5 and TRBJ1-3 for the parts outside the CDR3, the full variable domain is DAGVTQSPTHLIKTRGQQVTLRCSPISGHKSVSWYQQVLGQGPQFIFQYYEKEERGRGNFPDRFSARQFPNYSSELNVNALLLGDSALYLCASRSEADGNTIYFGEGSWLTVV.

V gene TRBV19 combines with J gene TRBJ1-1, with a possible D match to TRBD1 (5 bases). Deletions cut 1 base from V and 0 bases from J, with 12 bases between. The germline V gene encodes CDR1 LNHDA and CDR2 SQIVND (reference sequence). The CDR3 contains 16 residues. The CDR3 loop reads CASSIVREGVNTEAFF. The CDR3 DNA sequence: TGTGCCAGTAGTATAGTGAGAGAAGGGGTGAACACTGAAGCTTTCTTT. Supplemented by reference TRBV19 and TRBJ1-1, the full variable domain reads DGGITQSPKYLFRKEGQNVTLSCEQNLNHDAMYWYRQDPGQGLRLIYYSQIVNDFQKGDIAEGYSVSREKKESFPLTVTSAQKNPTAFYLCASSIVREGVNTEAFFGQGTRLTVV.

This clone showed up just a few times. This chain links TRBV7-6 with TRBJ2-2; possible D gene TRBD1, 5 bases. Trimming removed 4 bases from V and 4 bases from J, with 13 bases in between. The germline gives CDR1 SGHVS, CDR2 FNYEAQ. This CDR3 region has 15 residues. For the CDR3, the DNA is TGTGCCAGCAGCTCGAGCCAGGGTGGCACCGGGGAGCTGTTTTTT. Its translation: CASSSSQGGTGELFF.

The chain has TRBV6-6 and TRBJ1-1; unclear D gene. Germline V gives CDR1 MNHNY, CDR2 SVGAGI (reference sequence). This CDR3 spans 13 amino acids. Trimming took 2 bases from V and 3 from J, leaving 7 bases between them. CDR3 sequence reads: CASSYAVDTEAFF. CDR3 nucleotide sequence: TGTGCCAGCAGTTACGCAGTTGACACTGAAGCTTTCTTT.

The chain links TRBV2 to TRBJ2-7; no clear D gene. The CDR3 length is 13 residues. From germline, CDR1 is SNHLY and CDR2 FYNNEI. With 3 bases removed from V and 3 bases from J, the gap between germline ends came to 9 bases. The CDR3 reads CASSEPEVYEQYF. In DNA, the CDR3 is TGTGCCAGCAGTGAGCCAGAAGTCTACGAGCAGTACTTC. Filled out from reference TRBV2 and TRBJ2-7, the complete variable domain reads EPEVTQTPSHQVTQMGQEVILRCVPISNHLYFYWYRQILGQKVEFLVSFYNNEISEKSEIFDDQFSVERPDGSNFTLKIRSTKLEDSAMYFCASSEPEVYEQYFGPGTRLTVT.

In its sample, this clone was seen a few times. The CDR3 nucleotides read TGTGCCAGCAGTTACGACAGACATCAGCCCCAGCATTTT. Protein: CASSYDRHQPQHF. The V call is TRBV6-5, the J call TRBJ1-5, with D possibly TRBD1 on 5 matching bases. This CDR3 spans 13 amino acids. Germline CDR1 and CDR2: MNHEY and SVGAGI. Trimming cost V 2 bases and J 5 bases, with 7 bases left between them.

The chain joins TRBV5-4 to TRBJ2-7; 8 bases map to TRBD2. With 4 bases clipped from V and 2 bases from J, the junction kept 8 bases outside the gene matches. The CDR3 runs to 15 residues. Germline CDR1 SGHNT, CDR2 YYREEE (reference sequence). CDR3 residues: CASSPLAGNPYEQYF. The CDR3 region has the DNA TGTGCCAGCAGCCCTCTAGCGGGCAATCCCTACGAGCAGTACTTC.

This rearrangement joins TRBV10-2 to TRBJ2-5; the match to TRBD2 covers 8 bases. The CDR3 sequence is 14 residues long. The trim removed 5 bases at V and 2 bases at J, leaving 4 bases unmatched. Germline V gene sequence: CDR1 WSHSY, CDR2 SAAADI. The CDR3 here is CASSLAGGQETQYF. DNA of the CDR3: TGCGCCAGCAGTCTGGCGGGGGGACAAGAGACCCAGTACTTC.

The chain is built from TRBV28 and TRBJ1-2; D unclear. CDR1 MDHEN and CDR2 SYDVKM come from the germline V gene. This CDR3 region has 14 residues. V was trimmed by 6 bases and J by 8 bases, leaving 19 bases between them. CDR3 sequence reads: CASRTPGLKEGYTF. In DNA form, the CDR3 reads TGTGCCAGCAGGACCCCGGGTCTAAAGGAGGGCTACACCTTC.

J is TRBJ2-3 and V is TRBV30; TRBD2 matches at 10 bases. The CDR3 loop spans 19 amino acids. V was pared by 2 bases and J by 0 bases, with 14 bases of the junction left unmatched. Per the germline V gene, CDR1 is GTSNPN and CDR2 is SVGIG (reference sequence). DNA for the CDR3: TGTGCCTGGAGTATAGGGGTAGCGGGGGGCCGCTACAGCACAGATACGCAGTATTTT. Translated, it gives CAWSIGVAGGRYSTDTQYF.

The gene calls are TRBV27 and TRBJ1-1; 8 bases match TRBD1. Germline CDR1 and CDR2: MNHEY and SMNVEV (reference sequence). The CDR3 spans 13 residues. Trimming removed 3 bases from V and 9 bases from J; junction bases left unmatched: 6. CDR3 residues: CASSFGTGGKAFF. The CDR3 coding sequence is TGTGCCAGCAGTTTCGGAACAGGGGGGAAAGCTTTCTTT.

This clone has a single count. The chain recombines TRBV27 with TRBJ2-7, with D perhaps TRBD1 (5 bases). V was shortened by 0 bases and J by 6 bases, with 12 bases between the two germline ends. Germline V gives CDR1 MNHEY, CDR2 SMNVEV (reference sequence). The CDR3 extends over 14 amino acids. CDR3 sequence: CASSLSGPRAEQYF. CDR3 in DNA: TGTGCCAGCAGTTTATCGGGGCCCCGTGCCGAGCAGTACTTC.

The genes are TRBV7-2 and TRBJ2-2; D uncertain. Trimming took off 4 bases at V and 3 bases at J, with 3 bases between the two ends. CDR3 length: 12 residues. Germline V gene lookup returns CDR1 SGHTA and CDR2 FQGNSA. The CDR3 here is CASSSYTGELFF. For the CDR3, the DNA is TGTGCCAGCAGCTCGTACACCGGGGAGCTGTTTTTT. Together with reference TRBV7-2 and TRBJ2-2, the CDR3 gives the full variable domain: GAGVSQSPSNKVTEKGKDVELRCDPISGHTALYWYRQSLGQGLEFLIYFQGNSAPDKSGLPSDRFSAERTGGSVSTLTIQRTQQEDSAVYLCASSSYTGELFFGEGSRLTVL.

V usage is TRBV28 and J usage is TRBJ1-4, with D possibly being TRBD1 (5 bases). V gave up 7 bases and J gave up 8 bases, with 23 bases separating them. This CDR3 contains 16 residues. Germline loops: CDR1 MDHEN, CDR2 SYDVKM. The CDR3 nucleotides read TGTGCCAGCACCCCGACCCGCGGAACAGGTCGGGAAAAACTGTTTTTT. This gives the protein CASTPTRGTGREKLFF. Full variable domain (outside the CDR3, taken from reference TRBV28 and TRBJ1-4): DVKVTQSSRYLVKRTGEKVFLECVQDMDHENMFWYRQDPGLGLRLIYFSYDVKMKEKGDIPEGYSVSREKKERFSLILESASTNQTSMYLCASTPTRGTGREKLFFGSGTQLSVL.

J is TRBJ1-2 and V is TRBV6-5, with unresolved D. Germline CDR1 reads MNHEY; CDR2 reads SVGAGI. The CDR3 is 11 amino acids. V lost 6 bases, J lost 5 bases, and 7 bases lay in between. CDR3 amino acids: CASSSSYGYTF. CDR3 bases: TGTGCCAGCAGCTCCAGTTATGGCTACACCTTC.

The V gene is TRBV2, the J gene TRBJ2-7; a possible D gene is TRBD2 (5 bases). Germline loops: CDR1 SNHLY, CDR2 FYNNEI. V shed 7 bases and J shed 9 bases, with 13 bases lying between them. This CDR3 region has 11 residues. This CDR3 reads CASNEGSGQYF. The CDR3 coding sequence is TGTGCCAGCAACGAGGGCTCAGGGCAGTACTTC.

The rearrangement links TRBV14 to TRBJ1-1; D gene ambiguous. The CDR3 runs 14 residues. V dropped 0 bases and J dropped 4 bases, with 9 bases sitting between them. CDR1 is SGHDN, CDR2 FVKESK, per germline. The CDR3 protein is CASSQERGSTEAFF. The DNA of the CDR3 is TGTGCCAGCAGCCAAGAGAGAGGCAGCACTGAAGCTTTCTTT.

CDR3 DNA: TGTGCCAGCAGCCCGAAAAGCGGGGGCCAAGAGACCCAGTACTTC. It specifies CASSPKSGGQETQYF. V is TRBV5-4 and J is TRBJ2-5; TRBD2 matches 8 bases. CDR1 and CDR2 from the germline V gene are SGHNT and YYREEE (reference sequence). J lost 1 base, V lost 4 bases, and 6 bases had no gene match. CDR3 length: 15 amino acids.